The entry that follows covers one TCR beta chain sequence. Its antigen is not identified. This sample stems from a study of immune evolution from preneoplasia to lung adenocarcinoma. Findings and caveats of the study: From normal lung to invasive adenocarcinoma, top clone frequencies appeared to decrease.

This CDR3 has 16 amino acids. CDR1 and CDR2 (germline): SNHLY, FYNNEI. Trimming pared 3 bases from V and 5 bases from J, leaving 19 bases between. Resections took place in Japan or China from about 2014 to 2017. Measured with immunoSEQ multiplex PCR; TCRdb has only the in-frame clones, and not every one. The sample lists around 5,400 clones, nearly 70% occurring once. The chain recombines TRBV2 with TRBJ2-5; tentative D call: TRBD2 (5 bases). Sequenced input: FFPE adjacent normal lung tissue. This TCR was recovered from an elderly person with lung adenocarcinoma. CDR3 DNA: TGTGCCAGCAGTGACTACGCGGCCCGGGGTTTTGAGACCCAGTACTTC. The encoded protein is CASSDYAARGFETQYF. The variable domain in full, completed from reference TRBV2 and TRBJ2-5, reads EPEVTQTPSHQVTQMGQEVILRCVPISNHLYFYWYRQILGQKVEFLVSFYNNEISEKSEIFDDQFSVERPDGSNFTLKIRSTKLEDSAMYFCASSDYAARGFETQYFGPGTRLLVL.